The 4 T cell receptor beta chains below all came from one sample that was sequenced in a study of T cells in Graves' hyperthyroidism and ophthalmopathy (dated by TCRdb to between 2018 and 2021). Library generation was performed with multiplex PCR. The run used an Illumina HiSeq 2000. The TCR beta CDR3 regions were amplified from the RNA transcripts. For the first round of RT-PCR on the TCR CDR3, the HTBI primer set was used together with the Qiagen OneStep RT-PCR kit. Clones were called with MiXCR by TCRdb after fastp trimmed the public reads at Q25, and only in-frame beta chains were retained. Entries are consolidated by CDR3 protein sequence, retaining the most common genes and DNA. This sample comprises a few hundred thousand distinct CDR3 sequences, approximately 15% of them detected only once. In total, the top ten clones hold more than 4.5% of the sample. The sample was blood. The receptors derive from a woman aged 30 to 39 with Graves' hyperthyroidism that later progressed to Graves' ophthalmopathy.

The sample holds many counts of this clonotype. The chain couples TRBV12-3 or TRBV12-4 to TRBJ1-4, with 10 bases lining up with TRBD1. V was pared by 6 bases and J by 8 bases, with 9 bases of the junction left unmatched. The CDR3 is 15 amino acids. This chain's CDR3 is CASRSPGQGKEKLFF. CDR3 coding DNA: TGTGCCAGCAGGAGCCCGGGACAGGGGAAAGAAAAACTGTTTTTT.

This clonotype showed up many times. The rearrangement uses TRBV20-1 and TRBJ2-1, with D possibly called TRBD1 or TRBD2 (5 bases each). V shed 2 bases and J shed 4 bases, with 15 bases lying between them. The CDR3 loop spans 15 amino acids. The germline V gene encodes CDR1 DFQATT and CDR2 SNEGSKA (reference sequence). CDR3 nucleotides: TGCAGTGCTAGAATGTTGGGGGAACCTTACAATGAGCAGTTCTTC. It translates to CSARMLGEPYNEQFF.

CDR3: CASSLTGTLTTDTQYF. Here the CDR3 DNA reads TGTGCCAGCAGCTTGACCGGGACTTTAACCACAGATACGCAGTATTTT. J is TRBJ2-3 and V is TRBV5-8; weak D call: TRBD2 (6 bases). CDR3 size: 16 residues. V was pared by 1 base and J by 2 bases, with 14 bases between. Germline values: CDR1 SGHTS, CDR2 YDEGEE. The full variable domain, rest sourced from reference TRBV5-8 and TRBJ2-3, is EAGVTQSPTHLIKTRGQQATLRCSPISGHTSVYWYQQALGLGLQFLLWYDEGEERNRGNFPPRFSGRQFPNYSSELNVNALELEDSALYLCASSLTGTLTTDTQYFGPGTRLTVL.

About this clonotype: A much larger clone is a single base away; this may be a read error. The chain couples TRBV29-1 to TRBJ2-1, with 9 bases matching TRBD2. Germline lookup yields CDR1 SQVTM and CDR2 ANQGSEA. The CDR3 consists of 14 residues. DNA for the CDR3: TGCATCGTTGCAAGGACTAGCGATTACAATGAGCAGTTCTTC. Its translation is CIVARTSDYNEQFF.